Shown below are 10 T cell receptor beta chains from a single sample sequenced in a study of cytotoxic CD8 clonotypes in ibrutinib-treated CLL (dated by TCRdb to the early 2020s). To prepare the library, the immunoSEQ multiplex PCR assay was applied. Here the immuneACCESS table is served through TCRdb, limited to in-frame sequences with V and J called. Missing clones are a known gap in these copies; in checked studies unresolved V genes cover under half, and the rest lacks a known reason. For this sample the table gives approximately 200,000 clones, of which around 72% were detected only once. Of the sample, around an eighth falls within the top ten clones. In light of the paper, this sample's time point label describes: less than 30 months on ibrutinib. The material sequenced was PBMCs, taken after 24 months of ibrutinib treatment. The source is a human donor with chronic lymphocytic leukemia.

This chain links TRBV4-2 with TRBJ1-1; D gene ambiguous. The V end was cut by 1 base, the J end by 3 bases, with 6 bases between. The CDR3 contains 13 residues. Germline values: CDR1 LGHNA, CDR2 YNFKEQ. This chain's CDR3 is CASSQGYHTEAFF. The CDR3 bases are TGTGCCAGCAGCCAAGGATATCACACTGAAGCTTTCTTT.

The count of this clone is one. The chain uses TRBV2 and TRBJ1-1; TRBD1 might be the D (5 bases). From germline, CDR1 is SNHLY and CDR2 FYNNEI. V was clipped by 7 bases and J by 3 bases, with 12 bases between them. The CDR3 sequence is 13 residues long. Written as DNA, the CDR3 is TGTGCCAGCACCAGGGACCTCGACACTGAAGCTTTCTTT. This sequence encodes CASTRDLDTEAFF.

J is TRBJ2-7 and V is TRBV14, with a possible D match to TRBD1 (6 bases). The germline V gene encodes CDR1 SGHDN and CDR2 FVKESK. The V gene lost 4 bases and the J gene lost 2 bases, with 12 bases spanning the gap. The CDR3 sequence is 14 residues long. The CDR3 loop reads CASSPSQGPYEQYF. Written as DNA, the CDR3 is TGTGCCAGCAGCCCCTCACAGGGTCCCTACGAGCAGTACTTC.

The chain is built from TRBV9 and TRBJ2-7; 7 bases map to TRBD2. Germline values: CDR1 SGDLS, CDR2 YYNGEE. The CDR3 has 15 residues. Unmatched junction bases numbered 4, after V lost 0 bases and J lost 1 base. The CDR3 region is CASSVGLAESYEQYF. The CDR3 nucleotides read TGTGCCAGCAGCGTAGGACTAGCCGAATCCTACGAGCAGTACTTC.

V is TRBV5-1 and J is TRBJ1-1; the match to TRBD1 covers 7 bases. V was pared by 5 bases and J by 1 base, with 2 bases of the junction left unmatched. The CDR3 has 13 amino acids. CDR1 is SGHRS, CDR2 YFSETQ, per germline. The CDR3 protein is CASRRQGNTEAFF. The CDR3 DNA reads TGCGCCAGCAGGAGACAGGGGAACACTGAAGCTTTCTTT.

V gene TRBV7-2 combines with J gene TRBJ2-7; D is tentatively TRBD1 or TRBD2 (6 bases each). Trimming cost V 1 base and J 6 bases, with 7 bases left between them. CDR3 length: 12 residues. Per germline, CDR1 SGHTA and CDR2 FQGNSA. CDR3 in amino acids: CASSLGGAEQYF. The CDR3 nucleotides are TGTGCCAGCAGCTTAGGGGGGGCCGAGCAGTACTTC. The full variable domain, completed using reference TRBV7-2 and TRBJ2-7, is GAGVSQSPSNKVTEKGKDVELRCDPISGHTALYWYRQSLGQGLEFLIYFQGNSAPDKSGLPSDRFSAERTGGSVSTLTIQRTQQEDSAVYLCASSLGGAEQYFGPGTRLTVT.

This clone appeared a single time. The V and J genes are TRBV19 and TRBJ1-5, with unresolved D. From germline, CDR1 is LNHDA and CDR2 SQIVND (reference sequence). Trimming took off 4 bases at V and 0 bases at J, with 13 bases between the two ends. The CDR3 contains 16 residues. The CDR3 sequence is CASSTRQLHSNQPQHF. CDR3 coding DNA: TGTGCCAGTAGTACACGACAACTTCATAGCAATCAGCCCCAGCATTTT.

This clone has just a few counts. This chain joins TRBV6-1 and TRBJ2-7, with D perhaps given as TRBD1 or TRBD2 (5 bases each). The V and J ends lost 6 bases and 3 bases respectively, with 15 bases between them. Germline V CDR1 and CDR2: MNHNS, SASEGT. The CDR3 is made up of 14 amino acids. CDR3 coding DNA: TGTGCCAGCAGCGTCCGGGACGGAGACTACGAGCAGTACTTC. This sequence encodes CASSVRDGDYEQYF.

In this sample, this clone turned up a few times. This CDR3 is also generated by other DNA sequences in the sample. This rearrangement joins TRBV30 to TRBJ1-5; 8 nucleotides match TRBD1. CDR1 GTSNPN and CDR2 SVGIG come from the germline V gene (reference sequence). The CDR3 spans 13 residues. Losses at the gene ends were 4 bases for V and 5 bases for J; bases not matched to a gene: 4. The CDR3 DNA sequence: TGTGCCTGGACCCCACAGGGGGATCAGCCCCAGCATTTT. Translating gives CAWTPQGDQPQHF. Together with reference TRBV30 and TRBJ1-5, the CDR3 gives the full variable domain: SQTIHQWPATLVQPVGSPLSLECTVEGTSNPNLYWYRQAAGRGLQLLFYSVGIGQISSEVPQNLSASRPQDRQFILSSKKLLLSDSGFYLCAWTPQGDQPQHFGDGTRLSIL.

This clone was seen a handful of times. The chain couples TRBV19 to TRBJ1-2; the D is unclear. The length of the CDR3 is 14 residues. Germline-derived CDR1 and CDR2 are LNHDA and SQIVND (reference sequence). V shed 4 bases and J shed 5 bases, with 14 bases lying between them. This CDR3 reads CASSKAGHQYGYTF. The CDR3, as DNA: TGTGCCAGTAGTAAAGCGGGCCACCAGTATGGCTACACCTTC.